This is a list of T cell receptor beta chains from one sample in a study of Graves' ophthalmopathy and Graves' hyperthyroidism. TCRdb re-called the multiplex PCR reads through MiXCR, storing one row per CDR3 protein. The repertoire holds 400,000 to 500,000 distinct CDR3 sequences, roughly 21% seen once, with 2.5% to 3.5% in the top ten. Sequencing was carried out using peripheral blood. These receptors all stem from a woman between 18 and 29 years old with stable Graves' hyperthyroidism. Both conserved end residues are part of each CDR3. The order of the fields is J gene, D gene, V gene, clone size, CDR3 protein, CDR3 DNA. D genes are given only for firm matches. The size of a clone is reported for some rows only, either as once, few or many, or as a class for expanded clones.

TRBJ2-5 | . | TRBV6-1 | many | CASTTDSQTQYF | TGTGCCAGCACCACCGACTCCCAGACCCAGTACTTC
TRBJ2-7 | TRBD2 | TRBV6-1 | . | CASSDVGTSAYEQYF | TGTGCCAGCAGTGACGTCGGGACTAGCGCCTACGAGCAGTACTTC
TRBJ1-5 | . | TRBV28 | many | CASSLSSWGRDQPQHF | TGTGCCAGCAGTTTATCCTCATGGGGCAGGGATCAGCCCCAGCATTTT
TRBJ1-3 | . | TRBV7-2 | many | CASSPMGNTGNTIYF | TGTGCCAGCAGCCCGATGGGGAACACAGGCAACACCATATATTTT
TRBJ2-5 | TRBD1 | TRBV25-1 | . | CASSEWTGWVETQYF | TGTGCCAGCAGTGAATGGACAGGGTGGGTAGAGACCCAGTACTTC
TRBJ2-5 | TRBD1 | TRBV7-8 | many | CASGTGGAKTQYF | TGTGCCAGCGGAACAGGGGGCGCAAAGACCCAGTACTTC
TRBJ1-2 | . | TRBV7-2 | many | CASSLATTANYGYTF | TGTGCCAGCAGCTTAGCGACGACGGCTAACTATGGCTACACCTTC
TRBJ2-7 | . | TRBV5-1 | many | CASSLVQGSYEQYF | TGCGCCAGCAGCTTGGTGCAGGGTTCCTACGAGCAGTACTTC
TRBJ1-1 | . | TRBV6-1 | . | CASSEAYEVTEAFF | TGTGCCAGCAGTGAGGCCTATGAGGTGACTGAAGCTTTCTTT
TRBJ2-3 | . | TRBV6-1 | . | CASSVGTLAADTQYF | TGTGCCAGCAGTGTAGGGACTCTCGCGGCAGATACGCAGTATTTT
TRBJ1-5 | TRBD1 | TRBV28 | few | CASSFPGGLGQPQHF | TGTGCCAGCAGTTTCCCAGGGGGCTTGGGTCAGCCCCAGCATTTT
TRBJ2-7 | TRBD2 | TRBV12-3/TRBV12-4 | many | CASSLRYGLAGNYEQYF | TGTGCCAGCAGTTTAAGATACGGACTAGCGGGAAACTACGAGCAGTACTTC
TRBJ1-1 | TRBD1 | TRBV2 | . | CASSGDRGRLVNTEAFF | TGTGCCAGCAGTGGCGACAGGGGGCGTTTGGTGAACACTGAAGCTTTCTTT
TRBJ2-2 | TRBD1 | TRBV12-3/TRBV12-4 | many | CASRPQGAGAGELFF | TGTGCCAGCAGACCCCAGGGGGCAGGGGCCGGGGAGCTGTTTTTT
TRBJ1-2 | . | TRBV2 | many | CASSEKERGEISDGYTF | TGTGCCAGCAGTGAAAAGGAGAGGGGGGAAATTTCGGATGGCTACACCTTC
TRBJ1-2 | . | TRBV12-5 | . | CASGLRPGFYGYTF | TGTGCTAGTGGTCTCCGGCCGGGTTTCTATGGCTACACCTTC
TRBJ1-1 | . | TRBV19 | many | CASSIRVGRANTEAFF | TGTGCCAGTAGTATTCGAGTTGGTAGGGCGAACACTGAAGCTTTCTTT